Listed here are 19 T cell receptor beta chains from one sample, sequenced in a study of T cell responses to AZD1222 COVID-19 vaccine. Measured with immunoSEQ multiplex PCR; TCRdb has only the in-frame clones, and not every one. The profile covers fewer than 120,000 clones, with about 95% appearing a single time and 2.9% taken by the ten largest. This specimen was peripheral blood, taken 28 days after the second AZD1222 dose. The receptors were gathered from an adult who received the AZD1222 COVID-19 vaccine.

The V call is TRBV19, the J call TRBJ1-2; tentatively, D is TRBD1 (5 bases). CDR3 length: 19 residues. The germline V and J ends were trimmed by 1 base and 6 bases, with 27 bases remaining between them. Germline lookup yields CDR1 LNHDA and CDR2 SQIVND (reference sequence). CDR3 in amino acids: CASSIVAGGVGLLRDGYTF. The DNA for the CDR3 is TGTGCCAGTAGTATAGTCGCTGGAGGGGTCGGGCTTTTGAGGGATGGCTACACCTTC.

V is TRBV28 and J is TRBJ2-3; 7 nucleotides line up with TRBD2. The CDR3 is 14 amino acids. Unmatched junction bases numbered 6, after V lost 7 bases and J lost 2 bases. Germline-derived CDR1 and CDR2 are MDHEN and SYDVKM. Here the CDR3 DNA reads TGTGCCAGCACCTCTAGCGGAACCACAGATACGCAGTATTTT. This translates into CASTSSGTTDTQYF.

The V call is TRBV6-5, the J call TRBJ1-1; the D is unclear. CDR3 length: 13 amino acids. Germline CDR1 and CDR2: MNHEY and SVGAGI. The germline V and J ends were trimmed by 8 bases and 7 bases, with 17 bases remaining between them. The DNA of the CDR3 is TGTGCCAGCTTGTGGGATGAGAGAGGTGAAGCTTTCTTT. Translating it yields CASLWDERGEAFF.

The chain carries TRBV5-5 and TRBJ1-1; D perhaps matches TRBD1 (6 bases). Germline lookup yields CDR1 SGHKS and CDR2 YYEKEE (reference sequence). Deletions cut 1 base from V and 3 bases from J, with 10 bases between. This CDR3 has 14 residues. The CDR3 reads CASSLRGADTEAFF. CDR3 DNA: TGTGCCAGCAGCTTGCGGGGGGCGGACACTGAAGCTTTCTTT.

The V gene is TRBV14, the J gene TRBJ2-1; TRBD2 is a possible D gene (6 bases). The CDR3 is made up of 16 amino acids. CDR1 is SGHDN and CDR2 is FVKESK in the germline V gene. Trimming took 6 bases from V and 1 from J, leaving 16 bases between them. CDR3 sequence reads: CASSPPMTSSYNEQFF. The CDR3 region has the DNA TGTGCCAGCAGTCCACCAATGACTAGTTCCTACAATGAGCAGTTCTTC.

V is TRBV6-4 and J is TRBJ1-2, with D perhaps TRBD1 (5 bases). Deletions cut 2 bases from V and 2 bases from J, with 15 bases between. Per germline, CDR1 MRHNA and CDR2 SNTAGT. This CDR3 has 16 amino acids. CDR3 DNA: TGTGCCAGCAGTGACCCTCCGCCGGGGGTAAACTATGGCTACACCTTC. This translates into CASSDPPPGVNYGYTF.

V gene TRBV19 combines with J gene TRBJ2-1, with 8 nucleotides matching TRBD1. J gave up 2 bases and V 3 bases, and 0 bases lay outside the gene matches. CDR1 LNHDA and CDR2 SQIVND come from the germline V gene (reference sequence). The CDR3 covers 14 residues. The CDR3 protein is CASSMGQAYNEQFF. The CDR3 DNA reads as TGTGCCAGTAGTATGGGACAGGCCTACAATGAGCAGTTCTTC.

This chain links TRBV7-2 with TRBJ2-7; 7 bases agree with TRBD2. CDR1 is SGHTA and CDR2 is FQGNSA in the germline V gene. The ends lost 5 bases at V and 3 bases at J; junction bases unmatched: 22. This CDR3 spans 19 amino acids. The chain's CDR3 is CASSIHTQRGLADHYEQYF. CDR3 sequence (DNA): TGTGCCAGCAGCATACACACGCAACGGGGCCTAGCGGACCACTACGAGCAGTACTTC. Using reference TRBV7-2 and TRBJ2-7 for the parts outside the CDR3, the full variable domain is GAGVSQSPSNKVTEKGKDVELRCDPISGHTALYWYRQSLGQGLEFLIYFQGNSAPDKSGLPSDRFSAERTGGSVSTLTIQRTQQEDSAVYLCASSIHTQRGLADHYEQYFGPGTRLTVT.

This chain links TRBV12-3 or TRBV12-4 with TRBJ1-4; no reliable D call. This CDR3 is 13 amino acids long. Between the trimmed V and J ends, which lost 1 base and 8 bases, there was a span of 8 bases. The CDR3 sequence: CASSLDVGEKLFF. The CDR3 DNA follows: TGTGCCAGCAGTTTAGATGTCGGCGAAAAACTGTTTTTT.

To note about this clone: Other DNA sequences in the same sample also yield this CDR3. V is TRBV12-3 or TRBV12-4 and J is TRBJ2-2; no definite D call. With 6 bases removed from V and 5 bases from J, the gap between germline ends came to 4 bases. The CDR3 length is 11 residues. The CDR3 DNA reads TGTGCCAGCAGGATTACCGGGGAGCTGTTTTTT. Protein sequence: CASRITGELFF.

This chain uses TRBV9 with TRBJ1-2; TRBD1 matches 7 bases. The germline V gene has CDR1 SGDLS and CDR2 YYNGEE. Unmatched junction bases numbered 17, after V lost 0 bases and J lost 6 bases. The CDR3 covers 18 residues. The DNA for the CDR3 is TGTGCCAGCAGCGTAGAGCGAACCGGGACAGAACCTTTTAATGGCTACACCTTC. It is translated as CASSVERTGTEPFNGYTF.

V and J are TRBV12-5 and TRBJ2-5, with 7 bases that match TRBD2. The CDR3 is 13 amino acids. V gave up 6 bases and J gave up 2 bases; unmatched junction bases: 3. Germline-derived CDR1 and CDR2 are LGHNT and FRNRAP. CDR3 sequence reads: CASGPSGQETQYF. CDR3 bases: TGTGCTAGTGGACCTAGCGGTCAAGAGACCCAGTACTTC.

This sequence joins TRBV7-7 and TRBJ2-3, with D hard to call. The V end was cut by 5 bases, the J end by 1 base, with 7 bases between. Per the germline V gene, CDR1 is SSHAT and CDR2 is FNYEAQ (reference sequence). The CDR3 is made up of 13 amino acids. The CDR3 DNA follows: TGTGCCAGCAGCGCCGACCGCACAGATACGCAGTATTTT. Translated: CASSADRTDTQYF.

This clone is a singleton in its sample. The V call is TRBV25-1, the J call TRBJ1-3; the D is unclear. Germline CDR1 and CDR2: MGHDK and SYGVNS. V lost 2 bases and J 0 bases, leaving 14 bases between the germline ends. This CDR3 region has 17 residues. CDR3 in amino acids: CASSENPSAGSGNTIYF. Here the CDR3 DNA reads TGTGCCAGCAGTGAAAACCCCTCTGCGGGCTCTGGAAACACCATATATTTT.

This clone has only one observation. The chain carries TRBV6-2 or TRBV6-3 and TRBJ2-4; 7 positions agree with TRBD2. In germline, CDR1 is MNHEY, CDR2 SVGEGT. This CDR3 contains 15 residues. The ends lost 2 bases at V and 7 bases at J; junction bases unmatched: 8. The CDR3 region is CASSYAGVAGNIQYF. Here the CDR3 DNA reads TGTGCCAGCAGTTACGCGGGGGTAGCCGGTAACATTCAGTACTTC.

The chain combines TRBV15 with TRBJ2-7, with 7 bases aligning to TRBD1. The V gene end was trimmed by 0 bases and the J gene end by 7 bases; junction bases not matched to a gene: 15. CDR1 and CDR2 from the germline V gene are LNHNV and YYDKDF (reference sequence). The CDR3 runs to 17 residues. Written as DNA, the CDR3 is TGTGCCACCAGCAGAGATTCGGGAACAACAGGGGTAAGGGAGCAGTACTTC. Protein product: CATSRDSGTTGVREQYF. Complete variable domain (other parts from reference TRBV15 and TRBJ2-7): DAMVIQNPRYQVTQFGKPVTLSCSQTLNHNVMYWYQQKSSQAPKLLFHYYDKDFNNEADTPDNFQSRRPNTSFCFLDIRSPGLGDTAMYLCATSRDSGTTGVREQYFGPGTRLTVT.

This sequence joins TRBV30 and TRBJ1-1, with 8 positions matching TRBD1. Germline V gene lookup returns CDR1 GTSNPN and CDR2 SVGIG (reference sequence). Trimming at V came to 3 bases and at J to 4 bases, leaving 7 bases not matched to a gene. The CDR3 runs 14 residues. CDR3 sequence reads: CAWRLWQGATEAFF. The CDR3 nucleotides read TGTGCCTGGAGACTCTGGCAGGGGGCCACTGAAGCTTTCTTT. The variable domain in full, with the rest retrieved from reference TRBV30 and TRBJ1-1, is SQTIHQWPATLVQPVGSPLSLECTVEGTSNPNLYWYRQAAGRGLQLLFYSVGIGQISSEVPQNLSASRPQDRQFILSSKKLLLSDSGFYLCAWRLWQGATEAFFGQGTRLTVV.

This clone was seen a single time. The chain employs TRBV5-6 and TRBJ1-2, with a weak D call TRBD1 (5 bases). Germline CDR1 reads SGHDT; CDR2 reads YYEEEE. V lost 4 bases and J 14 bases, leaving 21 bases between the germline ends. The CDR3 totals 13 residues. The CDR3 loop is CASSPVRGASFTF. CDR3 nucleotides: TGTGCCAGCAGCCCGGTTAGAGGGGCCAGCTTTACCTTC.

The chain carries TRBV6-2 or TRBV6-3 and TRBJ2-7; 13 bases are shared with TRBD2. Looked up from germline, CDR1 is MNHEY and CDR2 is SVGEGT. This CDR3 region has 20 residues. V lost 3 bases to trimming and J lost 6 bases; unmatched junction nucleotides: 20. The CDR3 DNA is TGTGCCAGCAGTTATTCTACTCTTACTAGCGGGGGGGGAGCCTATTTCGAGCAGTACTTC. Translating gives CASSYSTLTSGGGAYFEQYF.